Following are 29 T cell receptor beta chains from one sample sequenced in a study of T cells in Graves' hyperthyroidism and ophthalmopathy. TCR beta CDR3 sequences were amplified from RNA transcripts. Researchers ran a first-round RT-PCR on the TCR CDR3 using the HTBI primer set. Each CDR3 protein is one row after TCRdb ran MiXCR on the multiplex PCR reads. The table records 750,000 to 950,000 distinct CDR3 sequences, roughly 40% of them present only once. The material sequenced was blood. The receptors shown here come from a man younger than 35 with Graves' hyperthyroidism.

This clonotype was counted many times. The DNA of the CDR3 is TGTGCCACCAGCAAACAGAATAATGAAAAACTGTTTTTT. As protein: CATSKQNNEKLFF. The V and J genes are TRBV15 and TRBJ1-4; D is undetermined. The germline V gene has CDR1 LNHNV and CDR2 YYDKDF (reference sequence). CDR3 length equals 13 residues. V was clipped by 4 bases and J by 4 bases, with 7 bases between them.

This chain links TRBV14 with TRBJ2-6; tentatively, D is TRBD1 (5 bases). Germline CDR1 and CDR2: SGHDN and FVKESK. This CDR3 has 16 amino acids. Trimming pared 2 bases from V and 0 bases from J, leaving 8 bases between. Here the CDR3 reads CASSQPGISGANVLTF. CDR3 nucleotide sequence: TGTGCCAGCAGCCAACCAGGGATCTCTGGGGCCAACGTCCTGACTTTC.

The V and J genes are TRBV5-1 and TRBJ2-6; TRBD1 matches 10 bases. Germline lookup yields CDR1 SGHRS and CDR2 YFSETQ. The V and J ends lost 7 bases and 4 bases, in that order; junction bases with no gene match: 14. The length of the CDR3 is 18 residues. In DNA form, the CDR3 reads TGCGCCAGCTGTTCATCGACAGGGGGCTTCCCCGGGGCCAACGTCCTGACTTTC. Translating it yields CASCSSTGGFPGANVLTF.

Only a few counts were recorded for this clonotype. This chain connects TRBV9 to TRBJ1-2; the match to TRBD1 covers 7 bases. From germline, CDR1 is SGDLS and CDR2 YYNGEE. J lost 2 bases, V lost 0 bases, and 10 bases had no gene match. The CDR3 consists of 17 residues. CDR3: CASSVEWSGGPNYGYTF. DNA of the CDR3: TGTGCCAGCAGCGTAGAGTGGTCAGGGGGGCCCAACTATGGCTACACCTTC.

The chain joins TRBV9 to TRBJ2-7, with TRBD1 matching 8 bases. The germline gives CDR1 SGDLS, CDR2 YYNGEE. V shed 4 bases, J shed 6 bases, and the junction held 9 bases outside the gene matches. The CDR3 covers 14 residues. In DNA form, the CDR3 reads TGTGCCAGCAGCCCCGGGACAGGACGGATCGAGCAGTACTTC. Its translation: CASSPGTGRIEQYF. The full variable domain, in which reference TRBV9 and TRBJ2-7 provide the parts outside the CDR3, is DSGVTQTPKHLITATGQRVTLRCSPRSGDLSVYWYQQSLDQGLQFLIQYYNGEERAKGNILERFSAQQFPDLHSELNLSSLELGDSALYFCASSPGTGRIEQYFGPGTRLTVT.

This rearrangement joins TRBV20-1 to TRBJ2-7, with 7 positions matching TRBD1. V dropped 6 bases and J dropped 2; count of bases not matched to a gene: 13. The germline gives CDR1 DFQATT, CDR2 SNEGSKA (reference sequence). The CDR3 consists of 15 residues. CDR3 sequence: CSAPQSRGFPYEQYF. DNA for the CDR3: TGCAGTGCCCCGCAGAGCAGGGGGTTTCCCTACGAGCAGTACTTC.

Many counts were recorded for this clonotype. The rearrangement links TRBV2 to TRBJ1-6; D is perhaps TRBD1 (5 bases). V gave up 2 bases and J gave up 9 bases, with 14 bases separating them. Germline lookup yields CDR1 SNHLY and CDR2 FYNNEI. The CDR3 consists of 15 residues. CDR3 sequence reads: CASSESRGGGSPLHF. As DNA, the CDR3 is TGTGCCAGCAGTGAAAGTAGGGGCGGGGGTTCACCCCTCCACTTT.

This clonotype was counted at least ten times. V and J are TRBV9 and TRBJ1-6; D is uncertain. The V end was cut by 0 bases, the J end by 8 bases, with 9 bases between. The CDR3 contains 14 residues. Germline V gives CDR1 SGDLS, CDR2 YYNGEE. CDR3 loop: CASSVDSLDSPLHF. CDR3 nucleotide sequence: TGTGCCAGCAGCGTAGATTCGTTAGATTCACCCCTCCACTTT.

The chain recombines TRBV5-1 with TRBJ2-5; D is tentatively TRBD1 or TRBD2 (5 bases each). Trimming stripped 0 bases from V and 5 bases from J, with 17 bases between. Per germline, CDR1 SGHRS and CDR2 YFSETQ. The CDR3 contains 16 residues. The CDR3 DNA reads TGCGCCAGCAGCTTGGACGTAAGGGGACGCGGGGAGACCCAGTACTTC. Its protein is CASSLDVRGRGETQYF.

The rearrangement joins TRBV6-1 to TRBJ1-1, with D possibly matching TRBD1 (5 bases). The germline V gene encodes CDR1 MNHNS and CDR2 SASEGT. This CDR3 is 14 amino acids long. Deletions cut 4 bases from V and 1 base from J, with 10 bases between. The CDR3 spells CASSVKGRNTEAFF. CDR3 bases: TGTGCCAGCAGTGTCAAGGGGAGGAACACTGAAGCTTTCTTT.

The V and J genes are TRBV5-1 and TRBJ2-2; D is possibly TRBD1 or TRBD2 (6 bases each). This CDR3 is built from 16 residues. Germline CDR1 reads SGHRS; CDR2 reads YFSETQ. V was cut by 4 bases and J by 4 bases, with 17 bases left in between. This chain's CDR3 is CASSPRLGGSTGELFF. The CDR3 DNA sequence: TGCGCCAGCAGCCCCCGACTAGGGGGGTCCACCGGGGAGCTGTTTTTT.

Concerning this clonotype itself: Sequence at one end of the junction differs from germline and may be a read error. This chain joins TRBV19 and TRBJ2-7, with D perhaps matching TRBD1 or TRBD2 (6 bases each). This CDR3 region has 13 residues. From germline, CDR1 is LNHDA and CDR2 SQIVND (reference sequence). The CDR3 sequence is CASRGAGTYEQYF. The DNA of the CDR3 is TGTGCGAGTAGGGGGGCCGGCACCTACGAGCAGTACTTC.

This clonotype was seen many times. The CDR3 nucleotides are TGTGCCAGCAGCTTAGGACAGGATTCCTACGAGCAGTACTTC. Encoded protein: CASSLGQDSYEQYF. The rearrangement uses TRBV7-2 and TRBJ2-7; the D gene is possibly TRBD1 (6 bases). From germline, CDR1 is SGHTA and CDR2 FQGNSA. V was clipped by 1 base and J by 1 base, with 8 bases between them. The CDR3 sequence is 14 residues long.

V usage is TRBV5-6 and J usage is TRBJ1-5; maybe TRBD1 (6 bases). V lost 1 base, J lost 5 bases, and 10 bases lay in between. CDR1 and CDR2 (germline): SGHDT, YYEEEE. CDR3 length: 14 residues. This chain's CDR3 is CASSLWGGHQPQHF. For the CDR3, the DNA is TGTGCCAGCAGCTTGTGGGGGGGCCATCAGCCCCAGCATTTT. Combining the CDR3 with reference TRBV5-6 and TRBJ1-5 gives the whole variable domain DAGVTQSPTHLIKTRGQQVTLRCSPKSGHDTVSWYQQALGQGPQFIFQYYEEEERQRGNFPDRFSGHQFPNYSSELNVNALLLGDSALYLCASSLWGGHQPQHFGDGTRLSIL.

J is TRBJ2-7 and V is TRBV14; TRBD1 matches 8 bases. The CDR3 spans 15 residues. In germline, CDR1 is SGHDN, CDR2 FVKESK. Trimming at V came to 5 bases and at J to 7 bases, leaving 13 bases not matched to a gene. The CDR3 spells CASSETRDRLREQYF. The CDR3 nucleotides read TGTGCCAGCAGCGAAACCCGGGACAGGCTACGAGAGCAGTACTTC.

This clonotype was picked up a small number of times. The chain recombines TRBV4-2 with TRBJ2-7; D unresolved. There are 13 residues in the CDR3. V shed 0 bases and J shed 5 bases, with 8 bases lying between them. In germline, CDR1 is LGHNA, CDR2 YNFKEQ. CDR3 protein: CASSQEVSHEQYF. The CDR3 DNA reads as TGTGCCAGCAGCCAAGAAGTAAGCCACGAGCAGTACTTC.

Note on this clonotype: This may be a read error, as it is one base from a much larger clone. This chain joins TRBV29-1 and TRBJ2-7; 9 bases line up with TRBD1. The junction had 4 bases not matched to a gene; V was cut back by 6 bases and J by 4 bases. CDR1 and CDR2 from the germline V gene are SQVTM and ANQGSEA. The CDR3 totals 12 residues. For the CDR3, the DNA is TGCAGCGTCCGGACAGGGGAATACGAGCAGTACTTC. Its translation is CSVRTGEYEQYF.

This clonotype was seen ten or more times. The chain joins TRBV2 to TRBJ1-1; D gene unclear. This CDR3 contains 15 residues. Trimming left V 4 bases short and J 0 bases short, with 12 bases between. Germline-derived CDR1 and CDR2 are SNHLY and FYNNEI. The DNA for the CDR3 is TGTGCCAGCAGTGCTTCACAGCCCATGAACACTGAAGCTTTCTTT. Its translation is CASSASQPMNTEAFF.

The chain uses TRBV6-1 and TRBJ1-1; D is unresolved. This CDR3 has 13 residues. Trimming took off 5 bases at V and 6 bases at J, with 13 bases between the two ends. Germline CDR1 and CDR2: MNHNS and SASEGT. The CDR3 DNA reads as TGTGCCAGCAGTCTACTTCAAGGACCTGAAGCTTTCTTT. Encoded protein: CASSLLQGPEAFF.

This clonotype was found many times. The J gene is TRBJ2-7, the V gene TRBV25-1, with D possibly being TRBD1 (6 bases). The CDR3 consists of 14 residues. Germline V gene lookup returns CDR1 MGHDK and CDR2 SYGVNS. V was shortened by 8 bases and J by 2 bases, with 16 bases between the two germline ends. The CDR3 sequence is CASLPTGNAYEQYF. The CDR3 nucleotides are TGTGCCAGCCTCCCGACAGGAAACGCCTACGAGCAGTACTTC.

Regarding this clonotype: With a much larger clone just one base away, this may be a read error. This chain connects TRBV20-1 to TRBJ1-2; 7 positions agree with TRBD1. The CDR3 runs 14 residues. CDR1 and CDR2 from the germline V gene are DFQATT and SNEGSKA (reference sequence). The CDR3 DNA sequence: TGCAATGCCCGGGGACAGCCCAACAACTATGGCTACACCTTC. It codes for CNARGQPNNYGYTF.

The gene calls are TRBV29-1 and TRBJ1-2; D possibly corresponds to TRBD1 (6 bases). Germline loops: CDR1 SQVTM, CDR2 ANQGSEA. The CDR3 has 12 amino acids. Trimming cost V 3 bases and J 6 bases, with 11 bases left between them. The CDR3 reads CSVDGQGNGYTF. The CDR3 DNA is TGCAGCGTTGATGGCCAGGGGAATGGCTACACCTTC.

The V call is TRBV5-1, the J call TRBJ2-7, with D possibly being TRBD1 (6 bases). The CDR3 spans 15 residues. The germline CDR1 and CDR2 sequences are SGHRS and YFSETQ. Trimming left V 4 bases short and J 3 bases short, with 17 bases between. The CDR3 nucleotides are TGCGCCAGCAGCGCGAGGACAGACGCTAACTACGAGCAGTACTTC. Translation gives CASSARTDANYEQYF.

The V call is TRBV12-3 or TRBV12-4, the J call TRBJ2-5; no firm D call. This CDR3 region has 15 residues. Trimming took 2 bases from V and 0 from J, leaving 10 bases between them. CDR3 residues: CASSLSARYQETQYF. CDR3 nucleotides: TGTGCCAGCAGTTTATCGGCTAGGTACCAAGAGACCCAGTACTTC.

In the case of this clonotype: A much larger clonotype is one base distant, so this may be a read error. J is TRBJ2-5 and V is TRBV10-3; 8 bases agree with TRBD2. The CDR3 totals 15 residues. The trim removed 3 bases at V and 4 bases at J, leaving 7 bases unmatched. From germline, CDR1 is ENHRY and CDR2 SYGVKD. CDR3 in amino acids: CAISDIGRALETQYF. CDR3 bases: TGTGCCATCAGTGATATCGGGAGGGCCTTAGAGACCCAGTACTTC.

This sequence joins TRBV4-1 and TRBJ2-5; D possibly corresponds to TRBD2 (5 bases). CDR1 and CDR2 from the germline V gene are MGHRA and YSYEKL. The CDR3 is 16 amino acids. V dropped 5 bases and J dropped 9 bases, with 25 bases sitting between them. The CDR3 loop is CASSSTGTNGQRAQYF. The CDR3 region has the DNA TGCGCCAGCAGCTCTACCGGAACTAACGGGCAGAGGGCCCAGTACTTC.

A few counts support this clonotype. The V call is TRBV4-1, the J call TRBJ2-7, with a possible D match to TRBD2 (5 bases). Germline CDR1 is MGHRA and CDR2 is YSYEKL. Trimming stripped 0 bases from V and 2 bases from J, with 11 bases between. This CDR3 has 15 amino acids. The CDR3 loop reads CASSQDRAATYEQYF. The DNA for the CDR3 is TGCGCCAGCAGCCAAGATCGAGCGGCCACCTACGAGCAGTACTTC.

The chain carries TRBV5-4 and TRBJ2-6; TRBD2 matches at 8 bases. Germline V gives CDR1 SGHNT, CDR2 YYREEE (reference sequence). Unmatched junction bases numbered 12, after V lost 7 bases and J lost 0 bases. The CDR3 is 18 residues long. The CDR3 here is CASGGSDGGASGANVLTF. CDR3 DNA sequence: TGTGCCAGCGGCGGATCTGACGGGGGGGCCTCTGGGGCCAACGTCCTGACTTTC.

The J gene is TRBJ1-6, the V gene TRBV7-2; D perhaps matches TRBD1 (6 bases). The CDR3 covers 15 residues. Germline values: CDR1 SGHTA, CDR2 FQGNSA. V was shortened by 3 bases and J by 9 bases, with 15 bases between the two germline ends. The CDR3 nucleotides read TGTGCCAGCAGCTTGGGTCCGGGACATCGTTCACCCCTCCACTTT. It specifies CASSLGPGHRSPLHF.